Sequencing of this T cell receptor beta chain was carried out in a study of blood T cell repertoires in COVID-19. Study information: The United States, Italy and Spain were the sources of the acute and convalescent COVID-19 samples. In each case, the material was cDNA or gDNA derived from T cells, B-cell-depleted T cells, or PBMCs.

Original processing notes: Using reference gene primer amplification, nucleated cell counts were estimated. Sequencing used immunoSEQ multiplex PCR; TCRdb keeps in-frame clones, though not all of them. V and J calls and clone size are as listed in that table; D and trimming were resolved from the DNA. The sample has some 270,000 clones, 80% to 90% seen once. V gave up 4 bases and J gave up 4 bases; unmatched junction bases: 5. The germline V gene encodes CDR1 SGHKS and CDR2 YYEKEE (reference sequence). This CDR3 is 14 amino acids long. The clonotype originates from a woman in her 70s with acute or convalescent COVID-19. Sequencing was done on a sample of peripheral blood. This chain uses TRBV5-5 with TRBJ1-2; TRBD1 aligns across 9 bases. This CDR3 is CASSPDRGSYGYTF. In DNA, the CDR3 is TGTGCCAGCAGCCCCGACAGGGGGTCCTATGGCTACACCTTC.